These 26 T cell receptor beta chains came from one sample sequenced in a study of blood T cell repertoires in COVID-19. Sequencing was performed with immunoSEQ multiplex PCR; in TCRdb, only in-frame clones are kept and a portion is missing. The data contain 150,000 to 200,000 clones, approximately 73% of them singletons. The sample consisted of PBMCs or T cells enriched from blood (not recorded which). The receptors shown here come from a woman aged 50 to 65 with acute COVID-19.

The rearrangement uses TRBV27 and TRBJ2-1, with 10 bases lining up with TRBD2. Germline V gene sequence: CDR1 MNHEY, CDR2 SMNVEV (reference sequence). V shed 3 bases and J 6 bases; nucleotides not matched to a gene: 5. There are 15 residues in the CDR3. The DNA of the CDR3 is TGTGCCAGCAGTTTTTTCAGCGGGGGGGCCAATGAGCAGTTCTTC. It encodes CASSFFSGGANEQFF.

The chain carries TRBV4-3 and TRBJ1-2; 7 bases are a match to TRBD1. After removal of 0 bases from V and 7 bases from J, the junction contained 8 bases not matched to a gene. The CDR3 runs 15 residues. Germline loops: CDR1 LGHNA, CDR2 YSLEER. CDR3 nucleotide sequence: TGCGCCAGCAGCCAAGAAAAAAGGGGGCCCTTTGGCTACACCTTC. This codes for CASSQEKRGPFGYTF.

The count of this clone is one. Mismatch with germline at one junction end may stem from a read error. The chain is built from TRBV6-1 and TRBJ2-3, with D perhaps matching TRBD1 (6 bases). This CDR3 is 13 amino acids long. Germline CDR1 MNHNS, CDR2 SASEGT. CDR3 in amino acids: CASTEGQTDTQYF. The CDR3 DNA is TGTGCCAGCACTGAAGGACAGACAGATACGCAGTATTTT.

The chain recombines TRBV7-6 with TRBJ1-3, with 7 bases that match TRBD1. Trimming cost V 5 bases and J 4 bases; bases outside gene matches: 8. Germline V lookup: CDR1 SGHVS, CDR2 FNYEAQ. This CDR3 spans 15 amino acids. CDR3 protein: CASSPPGQAGNTIYF. For the CDR3, the DNA is TGTGCCAGCAGCCCACCCGGACAGGCGGGAAACACCATATATTTT.

This clone was seen only a few times. This sequence joins TRBV7-9 and TRBJ2-1; the match to TRBD2 covers 11 bases. The germline gives CDR1 SEHNR, CDR2 FQNEAQ (reference sequence). The CDR3 runs 16 residues. The J segment lost 2 bases and the V segment lost 11 bases, leaving 11 bases of the junction unmatched. DNA of the CDR3: TGTGCCGGAGCAGATCAGACTAGCGGGGCCTACAATGAGCAGTTCTTC. It is translated as CAGADQTSGAYNEQFF.

The CDR3, as DNA: TGTGCCAGCAGCGCTGGTGGCGGGGGCCGGGAGACCCAGTACTTC. This gives the protein CASSAGGGGRETQYF. The J gene is TRBJ2-5, the V gene TRBV5-8; the D gene is possibly TRBD2 (7 bases). V lost 4 bases, J lost 5 bases, and 18 bases lay in between. CDR3 length equals 15 residues. CDR1 is SGHTS, CDR2 YDEGEE, per germline. Looking up the rest from reference TRBV5-8 and TRBJ2-5 gives the full variable domain: EAGVTQSPTHLIKTRGQQATLRCSPISGHTSVYWYQQALGLGLQFLLWYDEGEERNRGNFPPRFSGRQFPNYSSELNVNALELEDSALYLCASSAGGGGRETQYFGPGTRLLVL.

The V and J genes are TRBV4-1 and TRBJ2-1; 7 nucleotides agree with TRBD2. CDR3 length equals 16 residues. J was trimmed by 0 bases and V by 0 bases; bases with no gene match: 2. The germline V gene has CDR1 MGHRA and CDR2 YSYEKL. The CDR3 sequence: CASSQETSDSYNEQFF. Written as DNA, the CDR3 is TGCGCCAGCAGCCAAGAAACTAGCGACTCCTACAATGAGCAGTTCTTC.

This clone came up a few times. The rearrangement uses TRBV28 and TRBJ1-2; 9 nucleotides match TRBD1. The CDR3 runs to 16 residues. Losses at the gene ends were 5 bases for V and 1 base for J; bases not matched to a gene: 8. Germline V lookup: CDR1 MDHEN, CDR2 SYDVKM. This CDR3 reads CASSQTWDRVNYGYTF. In DNA form, the CDR3 reads TGTGCCAGCAGTCAAACTTGGGACAGGGTTAACTATGGCTACACCTTC.

The CDR3 bases are TGTGCCAGTACCCGGACTTGGAGCGGTAATGAAAAACTGTTTTTT. It codes for CASTRTWSGNEKLFF. The genes are TRBV19 and TRBJ1-4; no reliable D call. The CDR3 consists of 15 residues. CDR1 is LNHDA and CDR2 is SQIVND in the germline V gene (reference sequence). The V end was cut by 7 bases, the J end by 4 bases, with 16 bases between.

V is TRBV1 and J is TRBJ2-7; TRBD1 is the table's D call, not checked against the DNA. TRBV1 has pseudogene status. The CDR3 loop spans 14 amino acids. CDR3 nucleotides: TGCACCAGCAAGGGCGTCAGGGGGCCTCACGAGCAGTACGTC. As protein: CTSKGVRGPHEQYV.

V usage is TRBV28 and J usage is TRBJ1-4; no firm D call. Germline CDR1 MDHEN, CDR2 SYDVKM. The CDR3 consists of 16 residues. V was clipped by 4 bases and J by 8 bases, with 20 bases between them. CDR3 protein: CASSSKLIREKEKLFF. The DNA of the CDR3 is TGTGCCAGCAGTTCTAAACTGATAAGGGAGAAAGAAAAACTGTTTTTT. The whole variable domain, remainder taken from reference TRBV28 and TRBJ1-4, is DVKVTQSSRYLVKRTGEKVFLECVQDMDHENMFWYRQDPGLGLRLIYFSYDVKMKEKGDIPEGYSVSREKKERFSLILESASTNQTSMYLCASSSKLIREKEKLFFGSGTQLSVL.

CDR3 coding DNA: TGTGCCAGCAGCTTGTGGTCGCTAGGAGAGGGCTACACCTTC. Translated: CASSLWSLGEGYTF. This chain connects TRBV5-6 to TRBJ1-2; D is ambiguous. V was cut by 1 base and J by 8 bases, with 15 bases left in between. This CDR3 comprises 14 residues. Germline loops: CDR1 SGHDT, CDR2 YYEEEE. The entire variable domain, with the rest obtained from reference TRBV5-6 and TRBJ1-2, is as follows: DAGVTQSPTHLIKTRGQQVTLRCSPKSGHDTVSWYQQALGQGPQFIFQYYEEEERQRGNFPDRFSGHQFPNYSSELNVNALLLGDSALYLCASSLWSLGEGYTFGSGTRLTVV.

The chain uses TRBV6-5 and TRBJ2-5, with 7 bases lining up with TRBD2. The CDR3 sequence is 16 residues long. Per the germline V gene, CDR1 is MNHEY and CDR2 is SVGAGI. V shed 2 bases and J 5 bases; nucleotides not matched to a gene: 11. CDR3 sequence reads: CASSYPLGEGLETQYF. The CDR3 region has the DNA TGTGCCAGCAGTTACCCCCTAGGGGAGGGGCTGGAGACCCAGTACTTC.

This rearrangement joins TRBV5-4 to TRBJ1-2; 8 positions agree with TRBD1. Germline trimming cut 0 bases from V and 8 bases from J; bases unmatched to any gene: 9. This CDR3 has 15 amino acids. Germline assignment: CDR1 SGHNT and CDR2 YYREEE (reference sequence). CDR3: CASSLGIGQGYGYTF. As DNA, the CDR3 is TGTGCCAGCAGCTTGGGTATAGGACAGGGTTACGGCTACACCTTC.

The chain combines TRBV9 with TRBJ1-3, with D possibly matching TRBD1 (5 bases). Germline V lookup: CDR1 SGDLS, CDR2 YYNGEE. V lost 7 bases and J 4 bases, leaving 15 bases between the germline ends. This CDR3 spans 14 amino acids. This CDR3 is CASGMGQSGNTIYF. CDR3 coding DNA: TGTGCCAGCGGAATGGGGCAGTCAGGAAACACCATATATTTT.

The gene calls are TRBV6-6 and TRBJ2-7, with 7 positions matching TRBD1. Germline assignment: CDR1 MNHNY and CDR2 SVGAGI (reference sequence). Germline trimming cut 0 bases from V and 2 bases from J; bases unmatched to any gene: 4. The CDR3 has 15 residues. This CDR3 reads CASSYSRQGTYEQYV. Here the CDR3 DNA reads TGTGCCAGCAGTTACTCGAGACAGGGCACCTACGAGCAGTACGTC.

CDR3 nucleotides: TGTGCCAGCAGCTTAGGGGGAGGGGCAGATACGCAGTATTTT. The encoded protein is CASSLGGGADTQYF. The chain recombines TRBV7-2 with TRBJ2-3, with TRBD2 matching 7 bases. CDR1 SGHTA and CDR2 FQGNSA come from the germline V gene. This CDR3 spans 14 amino acids. J was trimmed by 4 bases and V by 1 base; bases with no gene match: 2.

This rearrangement joins TRBV21-1 to TRBJ1-2; TRBD1 was called by the table and not checked on the DNA. TRBV21-1 is annotated as a pseudogene. CDR3 length equals 12 residues. DNA for the CDR3: TGTGCCATGGGGCCTCTTAACTATGGCTACACCTTC. This translates into CAMGPLNYGYTF.

The V and J genes are TRBV5-5 and TRBJ2-1; 10 bases are a match to TRBD2. With 4 bases clipped from V and 0 bases from J, the junction kept 13 bases outside the gene matches. The CDR3 has 19 amino acids. Per germline, CDR1 SGHKS and CDR2 YYEKEE (reference sequence). The CDR3 is CASSLRGLAGASSYNEQFF. The CDR3 DNA follows: TGTGCCAGCAGCCTAAGGGGGCTAGCGGGGGCGAGCTCCTACAATGAGCAGTTCTTC.

This clone was detected a few times. J is TRBJ1-2 and V is TRBV2; 11 bases are shared with TRBD1. The V gene end was trimmed by 7 bases and the J gene end by 5 bases; junction bases not matched to a gene: 6. There are 14 residues in the CDR3. From germline, CDR1 is SNHLY and CDR2 FYNNEI. CDR3: CASNGQGARYGYTF. The DNA for the CDR3 is TGTGCCAGCAACGGACAGGGGGCGAGGTATGGCTACACCTTC.

The CDR3 loop reads CASSLRSGGPQETQYF. The CDR3 region has the DNA TGTGCCAGCAGCCTCCGCAGCGGGGGGCCCCAAGAGACCCAGTACTTC. This rearrangement joins TRBV7-2 to TRBJ2-5; 9 positions agree with TRBD2. Germline V lookup: CDR1 SGHTA, CDR2 FQGNSA. This CDR3 is built from 16 residues. The V and J ends lost 5 bases and 1 base, in that order; junction bases with no gene match: 8.

The chain joins TRBV27 to TRBJ2-5; a possible D gene is TRBD2 (6 bases). Trimming shortened V by 3 bases and J by 4 bases, and 12 bases separated the two germline ends. The V gene's germline CDR1 is MNHEY and CDR2 SMNVEV (reference sequence). CDR3 size: 14 residues. CDR3 sequence reads: CASSFLGGGETQYF. The CDR3 nucleotides are TGTGCCAGCAGTTTTCTCGGGGGTGGAGAGACCCAGTACTTC.

The chain carries TRBV7-2 and TRBJ2-4; TRBD1 matches 7 bases. CDR3 length: 18 residues. In germline, CDR1 is SGHTA, CDR2 FQGNSA. V shed 1 base and J 5 bases; nucleotides not matched to a gene: 14. CDR3 protein: CASSLGRRTGSSQNIQYF. The CDR3 DNA reads TGTGCCAGCAGCTTAGGCCGGAGGACAGGTTCGTCGCAAAACATTCAGTACTTC. The entire variable domain, with the rest obtained from reference TRBV7-2 and TRBJ2-4, is as follows: GAGVSQSPSNKVTEKGKDVELRCDPISGHTALYWYRQSLGQGLEFLIYFQGNSAPDKSGLPSDRFSAERTGGSVSTLTIQRTQQEDSAVYLCASSLGRRTGSSQNIQYFGAGTRLSVL.

Only one count was recorded for this clone. The genes are TRBV23-1 and TRBJ2-7, with 8 bases identical to TRBD1. TRBV23-1 is designated an ORF whose function remains uncertain. V shed 6 bases and J 3 bases; nucleotides not matched to a gene: 7. This CDR3 is 14 amino acids long. The CDR3 DNA sequence: TGCGCCAGCAGACCGGACAGGGTGGTCTACGAGCAGTACGTC. It yields the protein CASRPDRVVYEQYV.

The chain recombines TRBV5-1 with TRBJ2-3; D unresolved. Germline-derived CDR1 and CDR2 are SGHRS and YFSETQ. CDR3 size: 14 residues. The V and J ends lost 4 bases and 0 bases respectively, with 9 bases between them. The CDR3: CASSRAFSTDTQYF. The CDR3 DNA reads as TGCGCCAGCAGCCGAGCCTTTAGCACAGATACGCAGTATTTT.

The J gene is TRBJ1-2, the V gene TRBV7-9; possible D gene TRBD1, 5 bases. Germline CDR1 SEHNR, CDR2 FQNEAQ (reference sequence). Trimming removed 5 bases at V and 4 bases at J, with 20 bases between. The CDR3 is 16 amino acids. The CDR3 loop is CASSTTFRRVPYGYTF. For the CDR3, the DNA is TGTGCCAGCAGCACAACTTTCCGCAGGGTCCCCTATGGCTACACCTTC.